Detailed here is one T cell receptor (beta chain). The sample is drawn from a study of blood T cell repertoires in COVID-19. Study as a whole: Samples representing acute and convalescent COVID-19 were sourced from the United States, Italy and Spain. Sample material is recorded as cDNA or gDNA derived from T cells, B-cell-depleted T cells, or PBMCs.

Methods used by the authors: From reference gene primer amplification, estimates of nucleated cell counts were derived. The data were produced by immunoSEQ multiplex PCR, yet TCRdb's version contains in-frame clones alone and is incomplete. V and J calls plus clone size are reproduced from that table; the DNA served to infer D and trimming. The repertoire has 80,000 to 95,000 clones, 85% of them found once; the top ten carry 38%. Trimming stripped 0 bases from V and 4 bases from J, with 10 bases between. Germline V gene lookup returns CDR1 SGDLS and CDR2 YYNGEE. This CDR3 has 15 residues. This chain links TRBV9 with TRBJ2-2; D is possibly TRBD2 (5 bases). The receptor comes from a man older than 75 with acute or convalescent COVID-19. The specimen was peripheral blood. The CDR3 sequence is CASSVASGSTGELFF. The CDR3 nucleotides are TGTGCCAGCAGCGTAGCAAGTGGGAGCACCGGGGAGCTGTTTTTT.